This TCR beta chain was captured in a study of shared T cell receptors in the human thymus. Trimming took 4 bases from V and 3 from J, leaving 24 bases between them. This CDR3 contains 18 residues. The germline CDR1 and CDR2 sequences are MDHEN and SYDVKM. Profiled with immunoSEQ multiplex PCR; TCRdb holds only in-frame clones, not every one. The data show about 660,000 clones, 70% to 90% seen once. These data were also filed under a second study, of human thymus T cells. That investigation notes: Resected material from corrective heart surgery provided the thymus tissue analysed. Repertoires sampled from thymus and blood appeared biased in V and J gene usage. Unrelated individuals were reported by related research to share highly overlapping thymic repertoires.

The sequence derives from a boy younger than two with a congenital heart defect. Sample: thymocytes. The V call is TRBV28, the J call TRBJ2-5; tentatively, D is TRBD1 (6 bases). CDR3 sequence reads: CASSSKNLAVRGKETQYF. CDR3 in DNA: TGTGCCAGCAGTTCCAAAAACTTAGCCGTCAGGGGTAAAGAGACCCAGTACTTC.